This record covers a single TCR beta chain. The data belong to a study of T cell changes during pregnancy in multiple sclerosis. The CDR3 runs to 18 residues. In germline, CDR1 is LNHDA, CDR2 SQIVND (reference sequence). Losses at the gene ends were 4 bases for V and 5 bases for J; bases not matched to a gene: 13. TCRdb keeps only in-frame clones here, not all; method: immunoSEQ multiplex PCR. The top ten clones hold less than 6% of a sample with over 50,000 clones, around 87% of them seen once. The receptor was isolated from a human donor whose cells served as feeder cells for cultures in a pregnancy study. The rearrangement joins TRBV19 to TRBJ2-1; 11 nucleotides agree with TRBD2. The sample taken for sequencing was peripheral blood from another person, used as feeder cells. CDR3 bases: TGTGCCAGTAGTACCCGTCGATTCGGGACTAGCGGAGACAATGAGCAGTTCTTC. This encodes CASSTRRFGTSGDNEQFF.